This entry concerns a single TCR beta chain. This record belongs to a study of blood T cell repertoires in COVID-19. Data came from immunoSEQ multiplex PCR; TCRdb stores just in-frame clones and leaves some out. The sample consists of some 160,000 clones, around 91% of them appearing once. The CDR3 loop spans 15 amino acids. J lost 2 bases, V lost 6 bases, and 9 bases had no gene match. Germline V gives CDR1 SGDLS, CDR2 YYNGEE. The sequenced sample was peripheral blood. The chain uses TRBV9 and TRBJ2-3; TRBD1 matches 7 bases. The source of this sequence is a woman aged 60-70 years with active COVID-19. CDR3 sequence reads: CASNSRDRHTDTQYF. CDR3 DNA sequence: TGTGCCAGCAACTCCCGGGACAGACACACAGATACGCAGTATTTT.